This is a list of T cell receptor beta chains from one sample in a study of control samples from healthy donors and cancer patients. TCRdb's copy holds only in-frame clones and misses some; the assay was immunoSEQ multiplex PCR. Altogether about 140,000 clones are present, about 90% being singletons, with the ten largest covering approximately 7%. Sequencing was carried out using blood. These receptor sequences come from a young man in good health. Both conserved end residues are part of each CDR3. Fields, in order: V gene, D gene, J gene, clone size, CDR3 protein, CDR3 DNA. A D gene is named only where the DNA matches it firmly. Part of the rows lack a size; the others show once, few, many or a class for expanded clones.

v_gene: TRBV11-2
d_gene: -
j_gene: TRBJ1-1
abundance: -
CDR3aa: CASSQTGINTEAFF
CDR3nt: TGTGCCAGCAGCCAAACAGGGATCAACACTGAAGCTTTCTTT

v_gene: TRBV24-1
d_gene: -
j_gene: TRBJ2-2
abundance: -
CDR3aa: CATQGPLGGELFF
CDR3nt: TGTGCCACCCAGGGGCCTCTTGGCGGGGAGCTGTTTTTT

v_gene: TRBV2
d_gene: TRBD1
j_gene: TRBJ2-7
abundance: -
CDR3aa: CATRDRASYEQYF
CDR3nt: TGTGCCACCCGGGACAGGGCCTCCTACGAGCAGTACTTC

v_gene: TRBV5-8
d_gene: -
j_gene: TRBJ2-1
abundance: once
CDR3aa: CASSRSRDEQFF
CDR3nt: TGTGCCAGCAGCCGGAGTCGGGATGAGCAGTTCTTC

v_gene: TRBV30
d_gene: TRBD2
j_gene: TRBJ2-3
abundance: -
CDR3aa: CAWSVLAASTDTQYF
CDR3nt: TGTGCCTGGAGTGTGCTAGCGGCTAGCACAGATACGCAGTATTTT

v_gene: TRBV27
d_gene: -
j_gene: TRBJ1-6
abundance: -
CDR3aa: CASSYGESPLHF
CDR3nt: TGTGCCAGCAGTTACGGGGAGTCACCCCTCCACTTT

v_gene: TRBV7-2
d_gene: -
j_gene: TRBJ2-7
abundance: -
CDR3aa: CASSLGWGVYEQYF
CDR3nt: TGTGCCAGCAGCTTAGGTTGGGGTGTCTACGAGCAGTACTTC

v_gene: TRBV6-5
d_gene: TRBD2
j_gene: TRBJ2-1
abundance: -
CDR3aa: CASMRSPAGGDEQFF
CDR3nt: TGTGCCAGCATGCGATCTCCGGCGGGGGGGGATGAGCAGTTCTTC

v_gene: TRBV28
d_gene: TRBD2
j_gene: TRBJ2-1
abundance: few
CDR3aa: CASSLWVAGGNEQFF
CDR3nt: TGTGCCAGCAGTTTATGGGTTGCGGGGGGCAATGAGCAGTTCTTC

v_gene: TRBV19
d_gene: TRBD1
j_gene: TRBJ1-1
abundance: -
CDR3aa: CASSIGDRGLNTEAFF
CDR3nt: TGTGCCAGTAGTATTGGGGACAGGGGCCTGAACACTGAAGCTTTCTTT

v_gene: TRBV9
d_gene: TRBD1
j_gene: TRBJ1-6
abundance: -
CDR3aa: CASSKTDPGTGAYSPLHF
CDR3nt: TGTGCCAGCAGCAAAACAGACCCCGGGACAGGGGCATATTCACCCCTCCACTTT

v_gene: TRBV7-6
d_gene: TRBD2
j_gene: TRBJ2-1
abundance: -
CDR3aa: CASSLWEGGGLNNEQFF
CDR3nt: TGTGCCAGCAGCTTATGGGAGGGCGGGGGGCTCAACAATGAGCAGTTCTTC

v_gene: TRBV5-4
d_gene: -
j_gene: TRBJ1-5
abundance: -
CDR3aa: CASSLDGRENQPQHF
CDR3nt: TGTGCCAGCAGCTTGGACGGGAGGGAGAATCAGCCCCAGCATTTT

v_gene: TRBV20-1
d_gene: TRBD1
j_gene: TRBJ2-5
abundance: -
CDR3aa: CRATGGETQYF
CDR3nt: TGCAGGGCGACAGGGGGAGAGACCCAGTACTTC

v_gene: TRBV6-5
d_gene: -
j_gene: TRBJ1-1
abundance: -
CDR3aa: CASNLGPGPTEAFF
CDR3nt: TGTGCCAGCAATCTCGGACCGGGCCCGACTGAAGCTTTCTTT

v_gene: TRBV19
d_gene: -
j_gene: TRBJ1-1
abundance: -
CDR3aa: CASSIQVRAFF
CDR3nt: TGTGCCAGTAGTATACAGGTTCGGGCTTTCTTT

v_gene: TRBV11-3
d_gene: -
j_gene: TRBJ2-5
abundance: -
CDR3aa: CASSLEAGETQYF
CDR3nt: TGTGCCAGCAGCTTAGAAGCTGGAGAGACCCAGTACTTC

v_gene: TRBV5-1
d_gene: -
j_gene: TRBJ2-7
abundance: -
CDR3aa: CASRSGGPPVGGGNEQYF
CDR3nt: TGCGCCAGCAGGTCCGGTGGGCCCCCGGTGGGGGGTGGGAACGAGCAGTACTTC

v_gene: TRBV14
d_gene: -
j_gene: TRBJ1-1
abundance: -
CDR3aa: CASSRVQWSTEAFF
CDR3nt: TGTGCCAGCAGCCGAGTCCAATGGAGCACTGAAGCTTTCTTT

v_gene: TRBV5-1
d_gene: -
j_gene: TRBJ1-2
abundance: -
CDR3aa: CASSLVAGENYGYTF
CDR3nt: TGCGCCAGCAGCTTGGTAGCAGGAGAGAACTATGGCTACACCTTC

v_gene: TRBV5-1
d_gene: TRBD1
j_gene: TRBJ2-7
abundance: -
CDR3aa: CASSGWGETGDYEQYF
CDR3nt: TGCGCCAGCAGCGGTTGGGGAGAGACAGGGGACTACGAGCAGTACTTC

v_gene: TRBV10-1
d_gene: TRBD1
j_gene: TRBJ1-5
abundance: -
CDR3aa: CASRGRNRDRGQGNQPQHF
CDR3nt: TGCGCCAGCAGGGGAAGGAACCGGGACAGGGGGCAGGGGAATCAGCCCCAGCATTTT

v_gene: TRBV9
d_gene: -
j_gene: TRBJ1-4
abundance: -
CDR3aa: CASSVGGINEKLFF
CDR3nt: TGTGCCAGCAGCGTGGGGGGAATTAATGAAAAACTGTTTTTT

v_gene: TRBV27
d_gene: -
j_gene: TRBJ2-7
abundance: -
CDR3aa: CASSSPGTLMGEQYF
CDR3nt: TGTGCCAGCAGTTCGCCGGGGACATTGATGGGGGAGCAGTACTTC

v_gene: TRBV5-1
d_gene: -
j_gene: TRBJ2-5
abundance: few
CDR3aa: CASSLDTAEETQYF
CDR3nt: TGCGCCAGCAGCTTGGACACAGCAGAAGAGACCCAGTACTTC

v_gene: TRBV28
d_gene: -
j_gene: TRBJ1-1
abundance: -
CDR3aa: CASRLGMNTEAFF
CDR3nt: TGTGCCAGCAGGCTGGGCATGAACACTGAAGCTTTCTTT